One and the same sample provided the 20 T cell receptor beta chains below, sequenced in a study of blood T cell repertoires in COVID-19. Here immunoSEQ multiplex PCR was the method, and the copy in TCRdb shows in-frame clones only, minus some. Of some 150,000 clones in the sample, around 84% were seen once. Specimen: peripheral blood. The receptors come from a human donor in a cohort sampled during active COVID-19.

The chain links TRBV6-1 to TRBJ1-5; 8 nucleotides match TRBD1. V gave up 7 bases and J gave up 4 bases; unmatched junction bases: 9. The CDR3 is made up of 15 amino acids. Germline values: CDR1 MNHNS, CDR2 SASEGT. The CDR3 loop is CASISGGIGNQPQHF. CDR3 sequence (DNA): TGTGCCAGCATCTCAGGGGGCATAGGTAATCAGCCCCAGCATTTT.

This chain connects TRBV5-1 to TRBJ2-5, with 11 bases matching TRBD2. The trim removed 4 bases at V and 1 base at J, leaving 9 bases unmatched. The CDR3 has 17 amino acids. Germline V gives CDR1 SGHRS, CDR2 YFSETQ. CDR3 region: CASSRGLAGDSQETQYF. DNA for the CDR3: TGCGCCAGCAGCCGTGGACTAGCGGGTGACTCCCAAGAGACCCAGTACTTC.

This clone was detected only a few times. The V gene is TRBV5-5, the J gene TRBJ1-5; D unresolved. Per germline, CDR1 SGHKS and CDR2 YYEKEE (reference sequence). The CDR3 totals 14 residues. Deletions cut 3 bases from V and 10 bases from J, with 17 bases between. The chain's CDR3 is CASSSTSSPGPQHF. CDR3 coding DNA: TGTGCCAGCAGCTCCACATCGTCCCCGGGACCCCAGCATTTT.

Here the CDR3 DNA reads TGTGCCAGCTCACAAGATAGGGGAGAGACCCAGTACTTC. It yields the protein CASSQDRGETQYF. J is TRBJ2-5 and V is TRBV18; maybe TRBD1 (5 bases). The length of the CDR3 is 13 residues. In germline, CDR1 is KGHSH, CDR2 LQKENI. Trimming took off 4 bases at V and 4 bases at J, with 10 bases between the two ends.

The chain uses TRBV27 and TRBJ1-1; possibly TRBD1 for D (5 bases). This CDR3 comprises 14 residues. Germline lookup yields CDR1 MNHEY and CDR2 SMNVEV (reference sequence). The V gene lost 4 bases and the J gene lost 0 bases, with 9 bases spanning the gap. CDR3 loop: CASSSGLMNTEAFF. CDR3 DNA: TGTGCCAGCAGTTCGGGACTTATGAACACTGAAGCTTTCTTT.

About this clone: Other DNA sequences from this sample encode an identical CDR3 as well. The rearrangement links TRBV7-2 to TRBJ2-5; D not resolved. Trimming cost V 5 bases and J 1 base, with 8 bases left between them. The CDR3 extends over 13 amino acids. Germline loops: CDR1 SGHTA, CDR2 FQGNSA. The CDR3 protein is CASSPPFQETQYF. The CDR3, as DNA: TGTGCCAGCAGCCCCCCCTTCCAAGAGACCCAGTACTTC.

This clone was found a few times. The chain carries TRBV5-1 and TRBJ2-3; TRBD2 matches 15 bases. The CDR3 consists of 18 residues. CDR1 is SGHRS, CDR2 YFSETQ, per germline. J lost 0 bases, V lost 2 bases, and 4 bases had no gene match. DNA for the CDR3: TGCGCCAGCAGCTTCGGACTAGCGGGGGGGATAAGCACAGATACGCAGTATTTT. Protein product: CASSFGLAGGISTDTQYF.

The chain joins TRBV18 to TRBJ1-5, with unresolved D. Germline values: CDR1 KGHSH, CDR2 LQKENI. Trimming cost V 2 bases and J 4 bases, with 12 bases left between them. The CDR3 contains 15 residues. The CDR3 DNA reads as TGTGCCAGCTCACCAAACCTGGGAGGAAATCAGCCCCAGCATTTT. Its translation: CASSPNLGGNQPQHF.

This clone was seen a few times. The chain couples TRBV9 to TRBJ2-2; 8 nucleotides agree with TRBD1. With V trimmed by 0 bases and J by 2 bases, 6 bases remained unmatched. This CDR3 is 17 amino acids long. Germline CDR1 SGDLS, CDR2 YYNGEE. DNA for the CDR3: TGTGCCAGCAGCGTAGCAGGGGGCGTTCTAAACACCGGGGAGCTGTTTTTT. Residues: CASSVAGGVLNTGELFF. Drawing the rest from reference TRBV9 and TRBJ2-2, the complete variable domain is DSGVTQTPKHLITATGQRVTLRCSPRSGDLSVYWYQQSLDQGLQFLIQYYNGEERAKGNILERFSAQQFPDLHSELNLSSLELGDSALYFCASSVAGGVLNTGELFFGEGSRLTVL.

J is TRBJ2-7 and V is TRBV6-2 or TRBV6-3; 7 positions match TRBD1. This CDR3 has 13 amino acids. Germline CDR1 is MNHEY and CDR2 is SVGEGT. The trim removed 7 bases at V and 7 bases at J, leaving 10 bases unmatched. The CDR3 region has the DNA TGTGCCAGCACCCCTGACAGGGTTGGAGAGCAGTACTTC. This sequence encodes CASTPDRVGEQYF.

This sequence joins TRBV7-6 and TRBJ1-1; no definite D call. The V end was cut by 5 bases, the J end by 2 bases, with 9 bases between. In germline, CDR1 is SGHVS, CDR2 FNYEAQ. There are 13 residues in the CDR3. Here the CDR3 reads CASSLGSNTEAFF. The CDR3 coding sequence is TGTGCCAGCAGCCTAGGCAGTAACACTGAAGCTTTCTTT.

The chain employs TRBV5-6 and TRBJ1-4; 9 bases agree with TRBD1. Germline-derived CDR1 and CDR2 are SGHDT and YYEEEE. With 1 base clipped from V and 5 bases from J, the junction kept 3 bases outside the gene matches. The CDR3 sequence is 15 residues long. CDR3 region: CASSLPGTGNEKLFF. The DNA of the CDR3 is TGTGCCAGCAGCTTGCCCGGGACAGGGAATGAAAAACTGTTTTTT.

This clone was detected only a few times. Other DNA variants within this sample encode the same CDR3. The chain recombines TRBV9 with TRBJ1-1, with D uncertain. Germline CDR1 is SGDLS and CDR2 is YYNGEE. There are 14 residues in the CDR3. V gave up 1 base and J gave up 1 base, with 8 bases separating them. The CDR3 bases are TGTGCCAGCAGCGTAATACAATCGAACACTGAAGCTTTCTTT. It encodes CASSVIQSNTEAFF.

V is TRBV27 and J is TRBJ2-2, with TRBD1 as a possible D gene (6 bases). The CDR3 loop spans 16 amino acids. The germline V gene encodes CDR1 MNHEY and CDR2 SMNVEV (reference sequence). Trimming removed 5 bases from V and 7 bases from J, with 20 bases in between. CDR3 residues: CASSPLWGPGIGELFF. The CDR3 nucleotides are TGTGCCAGCAGTCCCCTCTGGGGGCCGGGAATCGGGGAGCTGTTTTTT.

This clone was counted only a few times. The V call is TRBV12-3 or TRBV12-4, the J call TRBJ1-1, with D tentatively TRBD1 (6 bases). The CDR3 has 13 amino acids. CDR3 protein: CATQSGVYTEAFF. The CDR3 nucleotides are TGTGCAACCCAATCAGGGGTATACACTGAAGCTTTCTTT.

The rearrangement joins TRBV9 to TRBJ1-6, with D unclear. This CDR3 comprises 13 residues. Germline loops: CDR1 SGDLS, CDR2 YYNGEE. Trimming removed 1 base at V and 6 bases at J, with 5 bases between. CDR3 loop: CASSVYSNSPLHF. The CDR3 region has the DNA TGTGCCAGCAGCGTATACAGTAATTCACCCCTCCACTTT.

In its sample, this clone was seen once. V gene TRBV20-1 combines with J gene TRBJ1-4, with D perhaps matching TRBD1 (6 bases). Trimming stripped 3 bases from V and 2 bases from J, with 19 bases between. CDR1 DFQATT and CDR2 SNEGSKA come from the germline V gene (reference sequence). The CDR3 contains 17 residues. This CDR3 is CSASWGGLPSTNEKLFF. The CDR3 nucleotides are TGCAGTGCTAGTTGGGGGGGGCTACCTTCGACTAATGAAAAACTGTTTTTT.

The chain recombines TRBV5-1 with TRBJ2-1; 10 bases fit TRBD2. In germline, CDR1 is SGHRS, CDR2 YFSETQ. CDR3 length equals 16 residues. V lost 4 bases, J lost 7 bases, and 11 bases stayed unmatched. For the CDR3, the DNA is TGCGCCAGCAGCCCGCGCCCAGCGGGGGGGCATAATGAGCAGTTCTTC. Amino acid sequence: CASSPRPAGGHNEQFF. Looking up the rest from reference TRBV5-1 and TRBJ2-1 gives the full variable domain: KAGVTQTPRYLIKTRGQQVTLSCSPISGHRSVSWYQQTPGQGLQFLFEYFSETQRNKGNFPGRFSGRQFSNSRSEMNVSTLELGDSALYLCASSPRPAGGHNEQFFGPGTRLTVL.

This clone came up a few times. The J gene is TRBJ2-1, the V gene TRBV7-2; possible D gene TRBD2, 5 bases. Germline V gene sequence: CDR1 SGHTA, CDR2 FQGNSA. The germline V and J ends were trimmed by 2 bases and 3 bases, with 11 bases remaining between them. The CDR3 is 15 residues long. CDR3 nucleotides: TGTGCCAGCAGCTTATCCCCGGGGAGCTACAATGAGCAGTTCTTC. This sequence encodes CASSLSPGSYNEQFF.

The V gene is TRBV28, the J gene TRBJ2-5; TRBD1 is a possible D gene (5 bases). This CDR3 is 15 amino acids long. V was trimmed by 3 bases and J by 2 bases, leaving 13 bases between them. The germline gives CDR1 MDHEN, CDR2 SYDVKM. CDR3 coding DNA: TGTGCCAGCAGTTTTCCCCGACAGACGCAAGAGACCCAGTACTTC. Its translation is CASSFPRQTQETQYF. The full variable domain, with the rest looked up from reference TRBV28 and TRBJ2-5, is DVKVTQSSRYLVKRTGEKVFLECVQDMDHENMFWYRQDPGLGLRLIYFSYDVKMKEKGDIPEGYSVSREKKERFSLILESASTNQTSMYLCASSFPRQTQETQYFGPGTRLLVL.